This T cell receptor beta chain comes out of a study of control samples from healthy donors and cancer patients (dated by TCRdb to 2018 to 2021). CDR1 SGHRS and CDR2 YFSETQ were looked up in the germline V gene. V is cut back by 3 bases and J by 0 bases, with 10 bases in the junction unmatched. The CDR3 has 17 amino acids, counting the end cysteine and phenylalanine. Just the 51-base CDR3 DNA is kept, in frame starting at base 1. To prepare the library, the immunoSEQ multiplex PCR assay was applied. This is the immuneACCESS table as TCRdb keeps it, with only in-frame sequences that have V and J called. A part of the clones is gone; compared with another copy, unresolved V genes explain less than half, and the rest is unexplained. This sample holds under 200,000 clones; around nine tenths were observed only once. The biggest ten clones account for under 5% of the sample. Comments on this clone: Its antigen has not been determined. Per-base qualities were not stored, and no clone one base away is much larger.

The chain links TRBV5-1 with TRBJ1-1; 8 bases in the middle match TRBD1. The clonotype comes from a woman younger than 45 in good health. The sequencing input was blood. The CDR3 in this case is CASSSIGTGLMNTEAFF. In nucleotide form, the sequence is TGCGCCAGCAGCTCTATCGGGACAGGCTTGATGAACACTGAAGCTTTCTTT.